These 9 T cell receptor beta chains were sequenced from one sample in a study of vaccination effects on CD4 cells after COVID-19. The table came from immunoSEQ multiplex PCR; TCRdb's copy has only in-frame clones and leaves some out. The data contain approximately 44,000 clones, approximately 80% of them singletons. These TCRs are of unknown antigen specificity. ViraFEST used viral peptide pools to expand antigen-specific CD4+ T cells before sequencing. Cultured cells yielded isolated CD4+ T cells after 10 days. All vaccine recipients tested negative for nucleocapsid antibodies and had never contracted SARS-CoV-2 infection. The sequenced sample was CD4+ T cells from PBMCs cultured with HCoV-NL63 spike peptides, obtained before COVID-19 vaccination. The receptors derive from a human donor who received a COVID-19 vaccine.

This chain joins TRBV4-1 and TRBJ2-3, with D maybe TRBD1 (5 bases). The germline V and J ends were trimmed by 4 bases and 2 bases, with 13 bases remaining between them. Germline assignment: CDR1 MGHRA and CDR2 YSYEKL. This CDR3 spans 15 amino acids. The CDR3 here is CASSLWQGNTDTQYF. CDR3 in DNA: TGCGCCAGCAGCCTTTGGCAGGGCAACACAGATACGCAGTATTTT.

J is TRBJ2-5 and V is TRBV23-1, with 8 bases identical to TRBD1. TRBV23-1 is identified as an open reading frame with a role that is uncertain. The CDR3 has 17 residues. The trim removed 6 bases at V and 2 bases at J, leaving 14 bases unmatched. The CDR3 reads CASSQKPGGAGQETQYF. CDR3 in DNA: TGCGCCAGCAGCCAGAAACCAGGGGGCGCCGGGCAAGAGACCCAGTACTTC.

This chain uses TRBV5-1 with TRBJ1-1; weak D call: TRBD1 (5 bases). CDR1 and CDR2 from the germline V gene are SGHRS and YFSETQ. V was pared by 5 bases and J by 3 bases, with 11 bases between. The CDR3 consists of 13 residues. DNA for the CDR3: TGCGCCAGCAGACCGGGGGTGCACACTGAAGCTTTCTTT. Translation: CASRPGVHTEAFF.

In the case of this clone: Distinct nucleotide sequences in the sample also encode this CDR3. The gene calls are TRBV19 and TRBJ2-5, with 7 bases matching TRBD1. The CDR3 spans 13 residues. With V trimmed by 8 bases and J by 5 bases, 8 bases remained unmatched. CDR1 LNHDA and CDR2 SQIVND come from the germline V gene (reference sequence). In DNA form, the CDR3 reads TGTGCCAGTTCAGACAGGGCCCGGGAGACCCAGTACTTC. Translating gives CASSDRARETQYF.

The chain employs TRBV19 and TRBJ1-6; unclear D gene. The CDR3 length is 16 residues. Per the germline V gene, CDR1 is LNHDA and CDR2 is SQIVND (reference sequence). V lost 3 bases and J 6 bases, leaving 15 bases between the germline ends. Here the CDR3 reads CASSMGWQNFNSPLHF. CDR3 nucleotide sequence: TGTGCCAGTAGTATGGGTTGGCAGAACTTTAATTCACCCCTCCACTTT. Supplemented by reference TRBV19 and TRBJ1-6, the full variable domain reads DGGITQSPKYLFRKEGQNVTLSCEQNLNHDAMYWYRQDPGQGLRLIYYSQIVNDFQKGDIAEGYSVSREKKESFPLTVTSAQKNPTAFYLCASSMGWQNFNSPLHFGNGTRLTVT.

CDR3 region: CASSRWDGNYGYTF. CDR3 bases: TGTGCCAGCAGCCGCTGGGACGGCAACTATGGCTACACCTTC. The V and J genes are TRBV6-5 and TRBJ1-2; weak D call: TRBD1 (5 bases). The germline CDR1 and CDR2 sequences are MNHEY and SVGAGI. V was shortened by 6 bases and J by 2 bases, with 13 bases between the two germline ends. The CDR3 consists of 14 residues.

This chain links TRBV27 with TRBJ2-1, with D maybe TRBD2 (6 bases). Trimming removed 2 bases from V and 0 bases from J, with 8 bases in between. Germline V gives CDR1 MNHEY, CDR2 SMNVEV (reference sequence). The CDR3 runs to 15 residues. The CDR3 region has the DNA TGTGCCAGCAGTTTACTCGGGGGCTCCTACAATGAGCAGTTCTTC. Its protein product is CASSLLGGSYNEQFF.

This clone has a single count. This chain connects TRBV6-5 to TRBJ1-6; D is perhaps TRBD1 (5 bases). V was cut by 5 bases and J by 10 bases, with 18 bases left in between. The CDR3 runs 15 residues. Per the germline V gene, CDR1 is MNHEY and CDR2 is SVGAGI. The CDR3 loop is CASSQRTNPSSPLHF. CDR3 bases: TGTGCCAGCAGTCAGCGGACAAACCCAAGCTCACCCCTCCACTTT.

This sequence joins TRBV23-1 and TRBJ1-1; a possible D gene is TRBD1 (6 bases). TRBV23-1 is assigned to the ORF class and has an uncertain function. CDR3 length: 14 residues. Between the trimmed V and J ends, which lost 7 bases and 7 bases, there was a span of 19 bases. CDR3 region: CASTLGQMGSEAFF. The CDR3 DNA is TGCGCCAGCACACTTGGACAGATGGGGAGTGAAGCTTTCTTT.